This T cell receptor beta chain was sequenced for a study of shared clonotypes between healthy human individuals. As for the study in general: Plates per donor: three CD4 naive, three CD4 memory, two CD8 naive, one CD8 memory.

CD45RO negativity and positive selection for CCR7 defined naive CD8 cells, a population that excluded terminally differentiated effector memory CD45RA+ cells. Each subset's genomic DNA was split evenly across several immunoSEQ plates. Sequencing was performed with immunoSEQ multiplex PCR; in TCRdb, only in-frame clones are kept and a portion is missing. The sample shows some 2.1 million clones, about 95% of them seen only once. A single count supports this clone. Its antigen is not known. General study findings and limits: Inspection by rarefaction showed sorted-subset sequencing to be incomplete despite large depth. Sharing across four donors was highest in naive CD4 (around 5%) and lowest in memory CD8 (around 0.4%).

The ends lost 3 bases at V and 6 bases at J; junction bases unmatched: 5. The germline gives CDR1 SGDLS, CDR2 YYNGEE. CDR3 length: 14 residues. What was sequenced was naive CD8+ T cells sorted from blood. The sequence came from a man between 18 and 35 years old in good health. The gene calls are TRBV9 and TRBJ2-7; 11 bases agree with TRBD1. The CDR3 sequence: CASSDPGQGGEQYF. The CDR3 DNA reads TGTGCCAGCAGCGACCCGGGACAGGGGGGCGAGCAGTACTTC.